This T cell receptor beta chain was retrieved from a study of OX40 agonist ivuxolimab in advanced cancers. Study overall: The patients' treatment was ivuxolimab, an agonistic anti-OX40 (CD134) antibody.

Only in-frame clones appear in the TCRdb table, and some are missing; sequencing was by immunoSEQ multiplex PCR. The sample has 35,000 to 50,000 clones, 86% seen once. CDR3 length: 14 residues. Trimming pared 2 bases from V and 0 bases from J, leaving 5 bases between. The V gene's germline CDR1 is SGHAT and CDR2 FQNNGV. This specimen consisted of CD4+ or CD8+ T cells sorted from blood, obtained in a trial of the OX40 agonist ivuxolimab. The clonotype originates from an adult with an advanced solid tumor such as melanoma, head and neck, liver or kidney cancer. The chain carries TRBV11-2 and TRBJ1-5; D is uncertain. The chain's CDR3 is CASSLFDSNQPQHF. CDR3 sequence (DNA): TGTGCCAGCAGCTTATTCGATAGCAATCAGCCCCAGCATTTT.